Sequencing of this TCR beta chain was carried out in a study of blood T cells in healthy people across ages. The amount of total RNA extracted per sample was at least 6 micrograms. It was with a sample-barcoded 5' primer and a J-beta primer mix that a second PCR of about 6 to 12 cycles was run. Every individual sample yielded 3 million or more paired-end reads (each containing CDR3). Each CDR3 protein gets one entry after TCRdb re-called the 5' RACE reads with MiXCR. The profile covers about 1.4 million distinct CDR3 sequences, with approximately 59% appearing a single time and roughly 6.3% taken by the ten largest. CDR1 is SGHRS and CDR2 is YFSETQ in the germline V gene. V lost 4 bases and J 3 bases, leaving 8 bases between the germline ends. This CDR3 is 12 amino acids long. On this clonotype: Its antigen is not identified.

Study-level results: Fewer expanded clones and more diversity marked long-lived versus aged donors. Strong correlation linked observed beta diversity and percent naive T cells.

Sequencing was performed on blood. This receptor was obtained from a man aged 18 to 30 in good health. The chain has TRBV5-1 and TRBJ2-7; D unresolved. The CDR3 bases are TGCGCCAGCAGCACAGCCGGCTACGAGCAGTACTTC. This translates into CASSTAGYEQYF.